These T cell receptor beta chains were read from a single sample in a study of blood T cell repertoires in COVID-19. The assay was immunoSEQ multiplex PCR, and TCRdb's table has in-frame clones only and misses some. The sample comprises some 200,000 clones, about 80% of which are singletons, and about 1.3% rests with the top ten. Sequencing input: PBMCs or T cells enriched from blood (not recorded which). The receptor set was obtained from a woman between 40 and 55 years old with acute COVID-19. Each CDR3 is given with its conserved first and last residue. The D gene is left open where the match is weak. Rows give clone size only sometimes, using once, few, many, or a class for an expanded clone.

.,TRBV7-9,.,TRBJ1-4,CASSPGFSNEKLFF,TGTGCCAGCAGCCCAGGGTTTTCTAATGAAAAACTGTTTTTT
TRBD1,TRBV9,.,TRBJ1-2,CASSVAAGQGDGYTF,TGTGCCAGCAGCGTAGCCGCGGGACAGGGGGATGGCTACACCTTC
.,TRBV4-2,.,TRBJ2-7,CASSTGASGSYEQYF,TGTGCCAGCTCCACGGGGGCTAGCGGCTCCTACGAGCAGTACTTC
TRBD2,TRBV2,once,TRBJ2-3,CASSPTSGGADTQYF,TGTGCCAGCAGTCCCACTAGCGGGGGGGCCGATACGCAGTATTTT
.,TRBV9,.,TRBJ2-3,CASTVVPSGGDTQYF,TGTGCCAGCACCGTTGTCCCTTCCGGGGGAGATACGCAGTATTTT
.,TRBV7-8,few,TRBJ2-1,CASSLFYVAESSSYNEQFF,TGTGCCAGCAGCTTGTTTTACGTAGCGGAATCCAGCTCCTACAATGAGCAGTTCTTC
TRBD2,TRBV5-4,once,TRBJ2-1,CASSFGGSSYNEQFF,TGTGCCAGCAGCTTCGGGGGGAGCTCCTACAATGAGCAGTTCTTC
TRBD1,TRBV12-3/TRBV12-4,.,TRBJ1-2,CASSLGQGGYTF,TGTGCCAGCAGTTTAGGACAGGGGGGCTACACCTTC
.,TRBV5-1,.,TRBJ2-2,CASSRAGGANTGELFF,TGCGCCAGCAGCCGGGCTGGCGGGGCGAACACCGGGGAGCTGTTTTTT
.,TRBV2,.,TRBJ2-2,CASSVQGDTGELFF,TGTGCCAGCAGTGTACAGGGAGACACCGGGGAGCTGTTTTTT
.,TRBV3-1/TRBV3-2,few,TRBJ1-1,CASSSSGTTNTEAFF,TGTGCCAGCAGCTCATCCGGGACAACGAACACTGAAGCTTTCTTT
TRBD1,TRBV4-3,.,TRBJ1-4,CASSQDSRTGTGEKLFF,TGCGCCAGCAGCCAAGATTCCCGTACCGGGACAGGGGAAAAACTGTTTTTT
.,TRBV5-1,.,TRBJ2-3,CASSLRLGGDTQYF,TGCGCCAGCAGCTTGAGACTTGGTGGAGATACGCAGTATTTT
TRBD2,TRBV11-3,.,TRBJ2-5,CASSPTSAETQYF,TGTGCCAGCAGCCCCACTAGCGCAGAGACCCAGTACTTC
.,TRBV3-1/TRBV3-2,.,TRBJ1-5,CASSQAIGVNQPQHF,TGTGCCAGCAGCCAAGCAATCGGGGTGAACCAGCCCCAGCATTTT
TRBD1,TRBV28,once,TRBJ1-5,CASSTGTDYQPQHF,TGTGCCAGCAGCACCGGGACAGATTATCAGCCCCAGCATTTT
.,TRBV6-1,.,TRBJ1-2,CASSEAGGGVYGYTF,TGTGCCAGCAGTGAAGCCGGGGGGGGAGTGTATGGCTACACCTTC
.,TRBV19,once,TRBJ1-1,CASSIQDSEAFF,TGTGCCAGTAGTATACAAGACAGTGAAGCTTTCTTT
TRBD2,TRBV11-1,.,TRBJ2-7,CASSPRLAGGPDEQYF,TGTGCCAGCAGCCCTCGACTAGCGGGAGGTCCGGACGAGCAGTACTTC
TRBD1,TRBV4-2,few,TRBJ2-2,CASSQDPLNRGRFTGELFF,TGTGCCAGCAGCCAAGATCCCCTGAACAGGGGGCGTTTCACCGGGGAGCTGTTTTTT
TRBD1,TRBV27,few,TRBJ1-6,CASSLGTGNSPLHF,TGTGCCAGCAGTTTAGGGACAGGGAACTCACCCCTCCACTTT
TRBD1,TRBV5-1,once,TRBJ2-1,CASSLGQGSYNEQFF,TGCGCCAGCAGCCTAGGACAGGGCTCCTACAATGAGCAGTTCTTC
TRBD2,TRBV30,.,TRBJ2-1,CAWERGGSYNEQFF,TGTGCCTGGGAGCGGGGGGGCTCCTACAATGAGCAGTTCTTC
TRBD1,TRBV6-5,.,TRBJ1-5,CASRYGTGSGSQPQHF,TGTGCCAGCAGGTACGGGACAGGGAGTGGTAGTCAGCCCCAGCATTTT
.,TRBV5-1,.,TRBJ2-6,CASSLPVSGQTGANVLTF,TGCGCCAGCAGCTTGCCGGTGTCAGGGCAAACTGGGGCCAACGTCCTGACTTTC
TRBD2,TRBV6-5,.,TRBJ2-1,CASRTSGLAYNEQFF,TGTGCCAGCAGAACTAGCGGGCTAGCTTACAATGAGCAGTTCTTC
TRBD1,TRBV29-1,.,TRBJ1-1,CSVDLGQGRWTEAFF,TGCAGCGTTGATTTAGGACAGGGGAGATGGACTGAAGCTTTCTTT
TRBD1,TRBV5-1,.,TRBJ1-1,CASSLGTGRSEAFF,TGCGCCAGCAGCTTGGGGACAGGGCGTTCTGAAGCTTTCTTT
.,TRBV19,.,TRBJ2-7,CASSTVIGGKTYEQYF,TGTGCCAGTAGTACCGTTATAGGAGGGAAAACCTACGAGCAGTACTTC
.,TRBV10-2,.,TRBJ1-2,CASSDSQDRYGYTF,TGCGCCAGCAGTGATTCACAGGACCGCTATGGCTACACCTTC
TRBD1,TRBV7-2,.,TRBJ2-4,CASSLHTGGGIQYF,TGTGCCAGCAGCTTACACACAGGGGGCGGCATTCAGTACTTC
.,TRBV7-9,.,TRBJ2-7,CASSPRTATGSEQYF,TGTGCCAGCAGCCCTCGGACAGCAACGGGCTCCGAGCAGTACTTC
TRBD1,TRBV4-1,.,TRBJ1-1,CASSPIRTGTGGFTEAFF,TGCGCCAGCAGCCCTATTCGTACCGGGACAGGGGGATTCACTGAAGCTTTCTTT
TRBD2,TRBV28,.,TRBJ2-1,CASSLAGGPMDEQFF,TGTGCCAGCAGTTTAGCGGGAGGGCCTATGGATGAGCAGTTCTTC
TRBD2,TRBV2,.,TRBJ2-1,CASSGGAGLAVYNEQFF,TGTGCCAGCAGCGGGGGGGCGGGACTAGCCGTGTACAATGAGCAGTTCTTC